The source of this T cell receptor (beta chain) is a study of blood T cell repertoires in COVID-19. Some clones are missing from TCRdb's copy, which holds only in-frame ones; the method was immunoSEQ multiplex PCR. The data contain roughly 480,000 clones, about 88% of them singletons. The length of the CDR3 is 13 residues. With V trimmed by 8 bases and J by 9 bases, 10 bases remained unmatched. Germline assignment: CDR1 ENHRY and CDR2 SYGVKD. Sample: peripheral blood. This chain uses TRBV10-3 with TRBJ2-1, with TRBD1 matching over 7 bases. The receptor comes from a man aged 18 to 29 with COVID-19, enrolled during active disease. The CDR3 nucleotides read TGTGCCATCGGGACAGAGGGAACCTCTGAGCAGTTCTTC. It is translated as CAIGTEGTSEQFF.